The clone carrying this TCR beta chain showed up just once. This entry is derived from a study of blood T cell repertoires in COVID-19. In the study overall: The study drew acute and convalescent COVID-19 samples from the United States, Italy and Spain.

CDR3 length equals 17 residues. CDR1 and CDR2 (germline): SGHRS, YFSETQ. Germline trimming cut 3 bases from V and 5 bases from J; bases unmatched to any gene: 15. Original methodology: Scientists estimated how many nucleated cells there were by amplifying reference gene primers. Here immunoSEQ multiplex PCR was the method, and the copy in TCRdb shows in-frame clones only, minus some. V, J and clone size were drawn from that table, and D and trimming were deduced from the DNA. The sample lists a few hundred thousand clones, approximately 84% occurring once. This chain connects TRBV5-1 to TRBJ2-5, with 8 bases fitting TRBD2. The source of this sequence is a woman under 40 who had recovered from COVID-19. What was sequenced was peripheral blood. The CDR3 DNA sequence: TGCGCCAGCAGCTCTTGGGTTGGGCGGGGGGCCCTGGAGACCCAGTACTTC. Its translation: CASSSWVGRGALETQYF.